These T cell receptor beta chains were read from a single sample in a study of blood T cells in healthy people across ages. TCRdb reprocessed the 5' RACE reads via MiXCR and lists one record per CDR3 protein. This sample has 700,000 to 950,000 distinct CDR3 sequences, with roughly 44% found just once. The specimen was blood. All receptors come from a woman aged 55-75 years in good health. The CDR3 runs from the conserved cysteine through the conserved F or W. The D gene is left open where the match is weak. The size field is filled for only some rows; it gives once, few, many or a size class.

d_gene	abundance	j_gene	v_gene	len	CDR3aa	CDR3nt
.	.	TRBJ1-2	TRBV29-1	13	CSVGMGGVEGYTF	TGCAGCGTGGGCATGGGCGGGGTTGAAGGCTACACCTTC
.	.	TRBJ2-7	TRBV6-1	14	CASSEDNSSYEQYF	TGTGCCAGCAGTGAGGACAACAGCTCCTACGAGCAGTACTTC
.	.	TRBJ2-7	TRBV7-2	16	CASSLGGGSSSYEQYF	TGTGCCAGCAGCTTAGGAGGGGGGAGTAGCTCCTACGAGCAGTACTTC
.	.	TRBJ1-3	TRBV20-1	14	CSASAATGGNTIYF	TGCAGTGCCAGCGCGGCTACCGGTGGAAACACCATATATTTT
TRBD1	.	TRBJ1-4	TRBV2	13	CASLGTGGEKLFF	TGTGCCAGCCTGGGGACAGGAGGTGAAAAACTGTTTTTT
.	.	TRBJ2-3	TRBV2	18	CASSHAKSPGRRTDTQYF	TGTGCCAGCAGCCATGCTAAATCCCCTGGGAGGCGGACAGATACGCAGTATTTT
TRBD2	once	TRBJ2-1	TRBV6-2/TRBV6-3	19	CASSSDRYRDGDKRGEQFF	TGTGCCAGCAGTTCCGACCGCTACCGGGACGGGGATAAGCGGGGTGAGCAGTTCTTC
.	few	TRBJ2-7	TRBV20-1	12	CSASIQGYEQYF	TGCAGTGCTAGTATCCAGGGGTACGAGCAGTACTTC
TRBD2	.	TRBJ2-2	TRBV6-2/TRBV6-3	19	CASSYYHATSGRFTGELFF	TGTGCCAGCAGTTACTATCATGCGACTAGCGGGAGATTTACCGGGGAGCTGTTTTTT
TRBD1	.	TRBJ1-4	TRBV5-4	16	CASSVGQGTTNEKLFF	TGTGCCAGCAGCGTCGGACAGGGGACAACTAATGAAAAACTGTTTTTT
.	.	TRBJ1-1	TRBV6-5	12	CASSLGPHEAFF	TGTGCCAGCAGTTTGGGACCCCATGAAGCTTTCTTT
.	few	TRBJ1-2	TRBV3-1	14	CASSQQVGPYGYTF	TGTGCCAGCAGCCAACAAGTTGGGCCCTATGGCTACACCTTC
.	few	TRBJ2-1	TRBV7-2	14	CASSLESRDNEQFF	TGTGCCAGCAGCTTAGAGAGCAGAGACAATGAGCAGTTCTTC
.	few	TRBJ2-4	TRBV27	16	CASSLRPWVSKNIQYF	TGTGCCAGCAGTTTGAGACCTTGGGTTTCCAAAAACATTCAGTACTTC
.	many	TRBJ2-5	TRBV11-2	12	CASSLVEETQYF	TGTGCCAGCAGTTTGGTAGAAGAGACCCAGTACTTC
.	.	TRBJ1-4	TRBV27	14	CASSQRRTGEKLFF	TGTGCCAGCAGCCAAAGACGTACGGGGGAAAAACTGTTTTTT
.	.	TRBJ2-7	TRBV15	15	CATSRDSGPFYEQYF	TGTGCCACCAGCAGGGATAGCGGACCCTTCTACGAGCAGTACTTC
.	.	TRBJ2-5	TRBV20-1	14	CSASPGHLLGTQYF	TGCAGTGCTAGCCCCGGGCACCTATTGGGGACCCAGTACTTC
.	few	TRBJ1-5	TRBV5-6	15	CASSLSGVWDQPQHF	TGTGCCAGCAGCTTGAGCGGGGTTTGGGATCAGCCCCAGCATTTT
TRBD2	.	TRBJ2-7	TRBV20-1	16	CSARAGGLAGISEQYF	TGCAGTGCTAGAGCGGGGGGACTAGCGGGAATCTCCGAGCAGTACTTC
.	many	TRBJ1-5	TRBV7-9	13	CASSVDEGGPQHF	TGTGCCAGCAGCGTAGATGAGGGTGGGCCCCAGCATTTT
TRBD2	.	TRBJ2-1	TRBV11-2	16	CASSYTSGSSYNEQFF	TGTGCCAGCAGTTATACTAGCGGGAGTTCCTACAATGAGCAGTTCTTC
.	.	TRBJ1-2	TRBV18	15	CASSLADGKNYGYTF	TGTGCCAGCTCACTGGCGGACGGGAAGAACTATGGCTACACCTTC
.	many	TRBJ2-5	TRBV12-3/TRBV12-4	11	CASSLMGTQYF	TGTGCCAGCAGTTTAATGGGTACCCAGTACTTC
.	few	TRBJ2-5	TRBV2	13	CASCRDTQETQYF	TGTGCCAGCTGCCGGGACACCCAAGAGACCCAGTACTTC
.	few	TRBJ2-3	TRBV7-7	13	CASSLWRTDTQYF	TGTGCTAGCAGCTTATGGAGGACAGATACGCAGTATTTT
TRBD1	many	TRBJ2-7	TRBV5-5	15	CASSSPGQGFDEQYF	TGTGCCAGCAGCTCCCCGGGACAGGGCTTTGACGAGCAGTACTTC
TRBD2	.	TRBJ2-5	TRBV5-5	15	CASSLMGLGMETQYF	TGTGCCAGCAGCTTGATGGGACTAGGGATGGAGACCCAGTACTTC
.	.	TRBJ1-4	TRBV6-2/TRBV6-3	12	CASSYGRTELFF	TGTGCCAGCAGTTACGGTCGGACGGAACTGTTTTTT
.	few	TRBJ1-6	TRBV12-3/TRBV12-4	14	CASSRQAYNSPLHF	TGTGCCAGCAGCCGACAGGCCTATAATTCACCCCTCCACTTT
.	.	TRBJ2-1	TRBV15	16	CATLPGTPSSYNEQFF	TGTGCCACCCTCCCGGGGACCCCGAGCTCCTACAATGAGCAGTTCTTC
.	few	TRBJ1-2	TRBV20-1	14	CSALGTSSGYGYTF	TGCAGTGCTCTCGGGACATCGTCCGGCTATGGCTACACCTTC
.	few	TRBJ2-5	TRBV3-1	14	CASSQDLGKVPQYF	TGTGCCAGCAGCCAAGATTTGGGGAAGGTTCCCCAGTACTTC
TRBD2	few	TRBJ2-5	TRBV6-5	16	CASSLPTSGGAETQYF	TGTGCCAGCAGCCTGCCGACTAGCGGGGGAGCCGAGACCCAGTACTTC
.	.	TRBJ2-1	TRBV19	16	CASSIGGSGNYNEQFF	TGTGCCAGTAGTATCGGGGGTTCCGGGAATTACAATGAGCAGTTCTTC
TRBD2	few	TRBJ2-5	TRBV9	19	CASSLSGSSGGAATETQYF	TGTGCCAGCAGCCTTAGCGGGTCTAGCGGGGGGGCGGCGACAGAGACCCAGTACTTC
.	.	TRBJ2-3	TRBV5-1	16	CASSSQSGVGADTQYF	TGCGCCAGCAGCTCCCAGTCCGGGGTAGGGGCAGATACGCAGTATTTT
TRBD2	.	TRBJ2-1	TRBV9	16	CASSVQAGVWSNEQFF	TGTGCCAGCAGCGTACAAGCGGGAGTTTGGAGCAATGAGCAGTTCTTC
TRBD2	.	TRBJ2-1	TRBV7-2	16	CASSLGASGSYSEQFF	TGTGCCAGCAGCTTAGGTGCTAGCGGCTCCTACAGTGAGCAGTTCTTC
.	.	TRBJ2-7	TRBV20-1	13	CSAGGGGRNEQYF	TGCAGTGCAGGTGGGGGGGGGCGGAATGAGCAGTACTTC
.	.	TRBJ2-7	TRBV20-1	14	CSARDLLLLDEQYF	TGCAGTGCTAGAGATCTCCTCCTTTTGGATGAGCAGTACTTC
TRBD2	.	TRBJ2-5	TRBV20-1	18	CSARDLRAVAGGQETQYF	TGCAGTGCTAGAGATCTGAGGGCGGTAGCGGGGGGGCAGGAGACCCAGTACTTC
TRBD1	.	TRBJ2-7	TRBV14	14	CASSQAGTVYEQYF	TGTGCCAGCAGCCAAGCAGGGACAGTCTACGAGCAGTACTTC
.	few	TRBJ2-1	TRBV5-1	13	CASSFTGRHEQFF	TGCGCCAGCAGCTTCACAGGGAGGCATGAGCAGTTCTTC
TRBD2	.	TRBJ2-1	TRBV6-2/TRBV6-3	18	CASSYGASGASSYNEQFF	TGTGCCAGCAGTTATGGGGCTAGCGGGGCGAGCTCCTACAATGAGCAGTTCTTC
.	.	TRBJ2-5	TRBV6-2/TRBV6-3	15	CASSYDSSSYNEQYF	TGTGCCAGCAGTTACGACTCCAGCTCCTACAATGAGCAGTACTTC
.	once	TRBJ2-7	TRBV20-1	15	CSAREWGEKAHEQYF	TGCAGTGCTAGAGAGTGGGGTGAAAAGGCCCACGAGCAGTACTTC
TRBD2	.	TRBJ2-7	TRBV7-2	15	CASSFGGLAEYEQYF	TGTGCCAGCAGCTTTGGAGGACTAGCGGAATACGAGCAGTACTTC
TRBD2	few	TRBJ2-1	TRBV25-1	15	CASSEGLAGVYEQFF	TGTGCCAGCAGTGAGGGACTAGCGGGAGTGTATGAGCAGTTCTTC
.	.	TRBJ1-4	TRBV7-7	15	CASSLGGGSREKLFF	TGTGCCAGCAGCTTAGGGGGCGGGTCACGTGAAAAACTGTTTTTT
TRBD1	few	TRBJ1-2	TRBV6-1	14	CASSSRGLNYGYTF	TGTGCCAGCAGTAGCAGGGGGCTAAACTATGGCTACACCTTC
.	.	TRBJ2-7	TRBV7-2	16	CASSSTVRGFGREQYF	TGTGCCAGCAGCTCCACCGTCAGGGGTTTTGGTCGGGAGCAGTACTTC
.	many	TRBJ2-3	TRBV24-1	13	CATSDESTDTQYF	TGTGCCACCTCGGACGAAAGCACAGATACGCAGTATTTT
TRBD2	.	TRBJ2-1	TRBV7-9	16	CASSIKREGPGNEQFF	TGTGCCAGCAGCATCAAGCGGGAGGGCCCGGGGAATGAGCAGTTCTTC
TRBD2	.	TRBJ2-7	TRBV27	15	CASRYLRESLYEQYF	TGTGCCAGCAGATATCTGCGGGAGAGCCTGTACGAGCAGTACTTC
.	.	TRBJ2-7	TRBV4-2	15	CASTQEGGSAYEQYF	TGTGCCAGCACTCAAGAGGGAGGCTCGGCGTACGAGCAGTACTTC
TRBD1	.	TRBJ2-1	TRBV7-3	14	CASSYGQGSYEQFF	TGTGCCAGCAGCTACGGACAGGGCTCCTACGAGCAGTTCTTC
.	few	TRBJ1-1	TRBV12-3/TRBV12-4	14	CASGVHRELPEAFF	TGTGCCAGCGGCGTCCACAGGGAGCTACCTGAAGCTTTCTTT
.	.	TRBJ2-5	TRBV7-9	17	CASSLVGPARSYNEQYF	TGTGCCAGCAGCTTAGTCGGTCCCGCGCGGTCCTACAATGAGCAGTACTTC
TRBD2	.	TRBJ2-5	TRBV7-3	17	CASSSGLAGGLSETQYF	TGTGCCAGCAGCTCGGGACTAGCGGGGGGACTGTCAGAGACCCAGTACTTC